This T cell receptor beta chain stems from a study of cytomegalovirus exposure and HLA in healthy donors (dated by TCRdb to 2017 to 2019). In the study overall: An earlier analysis of fewer than 750 of the donors reported 250 to 350 Gb of sequence data and 117 million unique TCR beta sequences obtained from some 200 million T cells. An early release covering roughly 600 HLA-typed donors comprised about 300 gigabases of sequencing data and about 90 million unique TCR sequences. Among the roughly 430 genotyped donors, under 90% belonged to the genetic ancestry cluster associated with self-reported Caucasian donors. The study was designed to test whether signatures of past pathogen exposure could be identified by cataloging public T cell receptors. The study profiled the T cell repertoires of hundreds of subjects by immunosequencing and related them to cytomegalovirus serostatus. In addition to the first cohort of around 670 subjects, a separate validation cohort of 130 or so different subjects was used. High-throughput TCR immunosequencing, statistical association of individual TCRs with disease status, and machine learning were combined to predict cytomegalovirus infection status. In a later analysis, previously published TCR beta repertoires from more than 500 donors were re-analyzed and high-resolution HLA genotyping was added so that TCR occurrence patterns could be studied. Rather than drawing on any new phenotypic data, the later analysis identified candidate immune exposures from TCR beta sequences and the way those sequences occurred across donors. An earlier analysis of about 620 of the donors applied high-throughput TCR beta sequencing to assess whether each TCR beta V gene segment acted as functional or pseudogenic. Donor age, sex, ethnicity and CMV serostatus were collected together with the repertoire data. Genome-wide SNP genotypes for about 60% of the roughly 670 donors were used in a later genetic analysis, which treated that subset as a discovery cohort. Every repertoire in the discovery cohort had been generated on one and the same sequencing platform. Both class I and class II loci were covered by HLA typing, at four-digit resolution. The number of typed donors differed by locus: about 629-640 for A, B, C, DRB1 and DQB1; some 540 for DQA1; 606 for DPA1; and about 450 for DPB1. Because of strong linkage in the cohort, roughly 5 DR-DQ haplotypes were treated as single units for association and clustering. Among 398 genotyped donors of the cohort, an average of 235,054 unique TCR beta nucleotide sequences were sequenced per donor, around 18% of them non-productive. What the research found in general, with its limitations: This cohort had only TCR beta chains sequenced, and the lack of alpha or paired-chain data limited which features could be detected. The authors suggested that the approach could potentially be generalized to other disease states and immunological phenotypes. In an earlier analysis of under 600 of the donors, most TCR beta V segments were observed in productive rearrangements about 87% or about 30% of the time, broadly matching IMGT annotations. The study gave a list of 150 to 200 TCR beta chains associated with cytomegalovirus. In a later genetic analysis, fewer N-insertions in productive TCRs were reported among donors in an Asian-associated ancestry cluster than the roughly 700-donor mean. A group of highly shared sequence variants was considered likely to be a technical artifact of the sequencing pipeline. Sequencing depth was assumed to be roughly uniform across donors in the presence/absence analyses, though that assumption may not hold. Three of the identified cytomegalovirus-associated TCR beta chains were confirmed in vitro to be specific for cytomegalovirus antigens. Cytomegalovirus status was reported to be diagnosed by the classifier with high specificity and sensitivity in both the original and validation cohorts. In a later analysis, the rate of TCR association differed among HLA loci, with DRB1 alleles having the most associated TCRs and HLA-C alleles having the fewest. Over 15 rarely observed V segments, including chromosome 9 orphons, were excluded from the earlier analysis of some 590 of the donors because counts were too low. Linkage disequilibrium might explain the correlated functional status among segregating V segments, but an unknown experimental factor could not be excluded. A later analysis associated roughly 17,000 TCR beta sequences with specific HLA alleles at a false discovery rate of 0.05. CMV serostatus was the only immune exposure information available for the cohort. Some IMGT-functional V segments, including TRBV6-2 and TRBV6-3, could not be told apart with the 87-base-pair reads, so those segments were excluded. Most TCR sequences were observed very rarely across donors, whereas some public TCRs were present in many individuals. An association between a missense DCLRE1C variant and V-gene and J-gene trimming of TCR beta chains was found in a later genetic analysis and replicated in an independent cohort. Strong co-occurrence of HLA alleles, especially DR and DQ, made assigning TCR associations to individual alleles difficult. Most CMV-associated TCR beta chains appeared to be HLA-restricted in a later analysis, and the HLA associations seemed to be driven largely by CMV exposure. Because HLA typing was missing for some donors at each locus, association tests included only the typed subset. A further reported finding was that TCR beta sequences accurately predicted the HLA-A and HLA-B alleles for most subjects in the first cohort. Compared with equally common non-associated chains, HLA-associated TCR beta chains in a later analysis were more clonally expanded and had lower generation probabilities. According to a later analysis, parvovirus B19, influenza, CMV and Epstein-Barr virus appeared linked to several top co-occurrence clusters.

Library construction relied on the immunoSEQ multiplex PCR assay. For the multiplex PCR, a mixture combining 60 forward primers for TCR Vbeta segments and 13 reverse primers for TCR Jbeta segments was used. The CDR3 region of rearranged TCR beta genes was amplified from genomic DNA by a multiplex PCR assay. The amplified TCR beta libraries were sequenced on the Illumina HiSeq System as 87-base-pair reads. Regarding the original processing steps: A later analysis counted approximately 84 million unique TCR beta chains across the 500 to 850 repertoires, and around 9.9 million of these chains were shared by at least two donors. Raw reads were error-corrected and collapsed into unique sequences by a nearest-neighbor algorithm in which closely related sequences were merged to remove PCR and sequencing errors. CDR3 sequences were aligned to IMGT reference sequences to assign V, D and J gene segments. For a sequence to be retained, a match of at least six nucleotides was required to both a V gene segment and a J gene segment. Rearrangements were classified as productive when the CDR3 lacked stop codons and remained in frame with V and J, and all other rearrangements were classified as non-productive. Following IMGT convention, CDR3 was defined as the stretch from the second conserved V-encoded cysteine to the conserved J-encoded phenylalanine. Sequences without an unambiguous match to a single V gene segment were excluded from the earlier analysis of almost 600 of the donors. An earlier analysis of around 600 of the donors classified V segments as functional when productive rearrangements were above 56.7% and as segregating when the standard deviation between donors was above 5%. A statistical classification framework was developed to diagnose cytomegalovirus status using the catalog of TCR beta chain sequences. V and J gene assignment, in a later analysis, came from comparing TCR nucleotide sequences with IMGT/GENE-DB human TR gene sequences. A later analysis assigned CDR3 sequences and most-parsimonious VDJ recombination scenarios with the TCRdist pipeline. In a later analysis, every TCR beta chain was defined by the combination of its CDR3 amino acid sequence and its V-gene family, and reads without a unique V-gene family were dropped. In a later analysis, approximately 590 highly shared, low-generation-probability nucleotide sequences were removed to address suspected cross-contamination and a sequencing artifact. For each public chain, a later analysis derived a clonal expansion index from normalized ranks of inferred template counts within each repertoire. Generation probabilities in a later analysis came from a VDJ recombination model fitted to out-of-frame rearrangements, and those results were checked against IGoR. A later analysis scored TCR-TCR, TCR-HLA and TCR-CMV co-occurrence with hypergeometric tests, applying a repertoire-size bias correction to TCR pairs. A later analysis estimated false discovery rates by permuting HLA or CMV assignments 20 times. In a later analysis, co-occurring TCRs were grouped using DBSCAN, and TCRdist sequence similarity was added for clustering within HLA-allele-positive subsets. Repertoires with fewer than 30,000 or more than 120,000 public chains, plus five repertoires with anomalous nucleotide sharing, were excluded from co-occurrence clustering. In TCRdb, the immuneACCESS table is reduced to in-frame sequences with V and J assigned. These tables do not hold every clone; where another copy was compared, an unresolved V gene accounts for under half, and the others remain unexplained. Clonal size and the V and J genes are those of that table, whereas D and trimming came from the DNA. The sample table lists over 150,000 clones, over 70% of them with a count of one. The ten largest make up 4% to 5.5% of the sample.

Remarks on this clone: The clone's antigen remains unknown. No base quality values were provided; no much bigger clone lies one nucleotide off.

Cut back by 1 base and 7 bases, the V and J ends lie 13 bases apart. The CDR3 has 14 amino acids, counting the end cysteine and phenylalanine. The sequence is cut down to CDR3 DNA, 42 bases in frame from base 1. CDR1 and CDR2, looked up from the germline V gene, are SGHTA and FQGTGA. The cohort was made up of 666 healthy bone marrow donors. Cohort members were all nominally healthy when sampled, although unrecorded immune exposures were likely present. The donor tested CMV seronegative and was one of the 352 seronegative cohort members. A peripheral blood sample was collected from each donor, and TCR beta sequencing was performed on peripheral blood mononuclear cells. Genomic DNA was extracted from the blood cell samples with the Qiagen DNeasy Blood Extraction Kit.

The V and J genes are TRBV7-3 and TRBJ1-1, with TRBD1 perhaps the D gene, on 5 matching bases. The sequence derives from a young man in good health and CMV-seronegative. The sequenced sample was PBMCs. The DNA sequence is TGTGCCAGCAGCTTAATTGGGGGAGGGAGTGAAGCTTTCTTT. Its amino acids are CASSLIGGGSEAFF.